This T cell receptor (beta chain) was retrieved from a study of Ad26.COV2.S vaccination and SARS-CoV-2 variants. General observations from the study: The study found higher spike-specific TCR breadth in vaccine than placebo recipients.

Of note for this clone: No antigen is known for it.

The method was immunoSEQ multiplex PCR; TCRdb's version includes in-frame clones alone and lacks a portion of them. The table records around 100,000 clones, approximately 81% of them present only once. The sample here was peripheral blood, taken after recovery from COVID-19. The receptor was derived from a human donor who had recovered from COVID-19.

CDR3 region: CASSLLIRTNTGELFF. DNA for the CDR3: TGTGCCAGCAGCTTGTTGATTAGGACGAACACCGGGGAGCTGTTTTTT. The chain employs TRBV5-6 and TRBJ2-2; D unresolved. Trimming stripped 1 base from V and 0 bases from J, with 10 bases between. The V gene's germline CDR1 is SGHDT and CDR2 YYEEEE. This CDR3 has 16 residues.